Given below is one T cell receptor beta chain in context. This entry is derived from a study of blood T cell repertoires in COVID-19. Study background: The study drew acute and convalescent COVID-19 samples from the United States, Italy and Spain. In each case, the material was cDNA or gDNA derived from T cells, B-cell-depleted T cells, or PBMCs.

This CDR3 is 16 amino acids long. The germline CDR1 and CDR2 sequences are MGHRA and YSYEKL. After removal of 2 bases from V and 1 base from J, the junction contained 7 bases not matched to a gene. Authors' methods: Reference gene primer amplification gave estimated nucleated cell counts. Measured with immunoSEQ multiplex PCR; TCRdb has only the in-frame clones, and not every one. D and trimming were read from the DNA, whereas the V and J calls and clone size are those reported in that table. Among more than 200,000 clones listed, roughly 80% were seen once. Sequenced: peripheral blood. The clonotype originates from a woman between 40 and 55 years old with active or convalescent COVID-19. V and J are TRBV4-1 and TRBJ2-7; 8 bases fit TRBD1. The CDR3 coding sequence is TGCGCCAGCAGCCAACGATCCGGGACAGGTTCCTACGAGCAGTACTTC. Amino acid sequence: CASSQRSGTGSYEQYF.